These T cell receptor beta chains were read from a single sample in a study of a mutant IDH1 vaccine in newly diagnosed glioma. These receptors' antigens are unknown. Profiled with immunoSEQ multiplex PCR; TCRdb holds only in-frame clones, not every one. The table shows some 87,000 clones, with roughly four fifths occurring only once. Material: PBMCs, obtained from a glioma patient whose treatment included an IDH1 peptide vaccine. The receptors stem from a man aged 40-49 years with glioma. Each CDR3 is given with its conserved first and last residue. Each record gives: clone size, D gene, J gene, V gene, CDR3 DNA, CDR3 protein. A D gene is named only where the DNA matches it firmly. Only part of the rows carry a size: once, few, many, or a class if the clone is expanded.

size: -
D: TRBD1
J: TRBJ2-3
V: TRBV5-6
DNA: TGTGCCAGCAGCTTGGAGGGGGCCCCCACAGATACGCAGTATTTT
CDR3: CASSLEGAPTDTQYF

size: once
D: -
J: TRBJ1-1
V: TRBV27
DNA: TGTGCCAGCAGGAGAGCAGGGGCTGAAGCTTTCTTT
CDR3: CASRRAGAEAFF

size: -
D: -
J: TRBJ2-7
V: TRBV19
DNA: TGTGCCAGCCCCATTCCCTACACAGGGATCACCCACGAGCAGTACTTC
CDR3: CASPIPYTGITHEQYF

size: -
D: -
J: TRBJ2-7
V: TRBV7-9
DNA: TGTGCCAGCAGCTTAATTGTCGGGAAGCGTCCTCGGGGCGAGCAGTACTTC
CDR3: CASSLIVGKRPRGEQYF

size: -
D: -
J: TRBJ1-2
V: TRBV29-1
DNA: TGCAGCGTTAATCTGGGGTGGGGCTACACCTTC
CDR3: CSVNLGWGYTF

size: -
D: -
J: TRBJ2-3
V: TRBV2
DNA: TGTGCCAGCAGTGGGTTCGGCACAGATACGCAGTATTTT
CDR3: CASSGFGTDTQYF

size: -
D: -
J: TRBJ2-5
V: TRBV7-2
DNA: TGTGCCAGCAGCTTAGACGGGACGGGGGCAGAGACCCAGTACTTC
CDR3: CASSLDGTGAETQYF

size: -
D: -
J: TRBJ2-7
V: TRBV6-1
DNA: TGTGCCAGCACCTCCGCCCTAGGGACCTACGAGCAGTACTTC
CDR3: CASTSALGTYEQYF

size: -
D: -
J: TRBJ1-4
V: TRBV30
DNA: TGTGCCTGGAGTGGAGACCGAAAGCGGGCAACTAATGAAAAACTGTTTTTT
CDR3: CAWSGDRKRATNEKLFF

size: -
D: TRBD2
J: TRBJ2-1
V: TRBV9
DNA: TGTGCCAGCACCCAGCGGGAGGGCCCCTACAATGAGCAGTTCTTC
CDR3: CASTQREGPYNEQFF

size: -
D: TRBD2
J: TRBJ2-1
V: TRBV11-2
DNA: TGTGCCAGCAGCTTAGTACGGGGGGGCTACAATGAGCAGTTCTTC
CDR3: CASSLVRGGYNEQFF

size: -
D: -
J: TRBJ1-1
V: TRBV6-1
DNA: TGTGCCAGCAGGGGACACCTGGAAGCTTTCTTT
CDR3: CASRGHLEAFF

size: once
D: -
J: TRBJ2-1
V: TRBV18
DNA: TGTGCCAGCTCACCACCTGACGGGCGATGGTTCTTC
CDR3: CASSPPDGRWFF

size: -
D: -
J: TRBJ1-1
V: TRBV4-3
DNA: TGCGCCAGCAGCCAAGATTTATCTGGGGTGAACACTGAAGCTTTCTTT
CDR3: CASSQDLSGVNTEAFF

size: few
D: -
J: TRBJ2-2
V: TRBV4-3
DNA: TGCGCCAGCAGCGGGAATTTGGAGGACCGAAACACCGGGGAGCTGTTTTTT
CDR3: CASSGNLEDRNTGELFF

size: -
D: -
J: TRBJ1-5
V: TRBV2
DNA: TGTGCCAGCCGCAGAGGAGGGGGAAATAGCAATCAGCCCCAGCATTTT
CDR3: CASRRGGGNSNQPQHF

size: -
D: TRBD1
J: TRBJ2-7
V: TRBV6-1
DNA: TGTGCCAGCACCCGGACAGGGTGGTACGAGCAGTACTTC
CDR3: CASTRTGWYEQYF

size: -
D: -
J: TRBJ2-5
V: TRBV30
DNA: TGTGCCTGGAGAGGGCAGGAGACCCAGTACTTC
CDR3: CAWRGQETQYF

size: -
D: -
J: TRBJ1-6
V: TRBV19
DNA: TGTGCCAGTAGTATAGATCTCATGAGCTCCTATAATTCACCCCTCCACTTT
CDR3: CASSIDLMSSYNSPLHF

size: -
D: TRBD1
J: TRBJ1-2
V: TRBV6-5
DNA: TGTGCCAGCAGCTTGGGACAGGCGATCCGCGGCTACACCTTC
CDR3: CASSLGQAIRGYTF

size: once
D: -
J: TRBJ2-1
V: TRBV29-1
DNA: TGCAGCGTTGATGGGAGTCCGGGAAGGAATGAGCAGTTCTTC
CDR3: CSVDGSPGRNEQFF

size: -
D: -
J: TRBJ2-7
V: TRBV6-5
DNA: TGTGCCAGCAGCAGTTCGCAGTTTAACGAGCAGTACTTC
CDR3: CASSSSQFNEQYF

size: -
D: -
J: TRBJ2-3
V: TRBV19
DNA: TGTGCCAGTATCCCGGAGGGGGCGCGGAGGCAGTATTTT
CDR3: CASIPEGARRQYF

size: -
D: -
J: TRBJ2-5
V: TRBV9
DNA: TGTGCCAGCAGCCCCGGGGGGCCGGAGACCCAGTACTTC
CDR3: CASSPGGPETQYF

size: -
D: -
J: TRBJ1-2
V: TRBV19
DNA: TGTGCCAGTACCCCAGGGGTGGGGTGGAACTATGGCTACACCTTC
CDR3: CASTPGVGWNYGYTF

size: -
D: TRBD2
J: TRBJ2-7
V: TRBV28
DNA: TGTGCCAGCAGTATTGGACTAGCGGAACCCTACGAGCAGTACTTC
CDR3: CASSIGLAEPYEQYF

size: -
D: -
J: TRBJ1-1
V: TRBV19
DNA: TGTGCCAGTAGTCTCCAGGGGTTCAACACTGAAGCTTTCTTT
CDR3: CASSLQGFNTEAFF

size: few
D: -
J: TRBJ1-2
V: TRBV5-1
DNA: TGCGCCAGCAGCTTGGCGTCAGACTATGGCTACACCTTC
CDR3: CASSLASDYGYTF

size: -
D: TRBD2
J: TRBJ2-1
V: TRBV19
DNA: TGTGCCAGTAGTATACTAGCGGGAGTGGAGCAGTTCTTC
CDR3: CASSILAGVEQFF

size: -
D: -
J: TRBJ1-2
V: TRBV28
DNA: TGTGCCAGCAGTCACGGTGGCTACACCTTC
CDR3: CASSHGGYTF

size: few
D: TRBD1
J: TRBJ2-2
V: TRBV19
DNA: TGTGCCAGTAGTATATCACAGGGGGCTGTCGGGGAGCTGTTTTTT
CDR3: CASSISQGAVGELFF

size: -
D: TRBD1
J: TRBJ1-1
V: TRBV7-2
DNA: TGTGCCAGCAGCGGCCGGACAGGGGCCGCGACTGAAGCTTTCTTT
CDR3: CASSGRTGAATEAFF

size: -
D: -
J: TRBJ2-7
V: TRBV7-3
DNA: TGTGCCAGCAGCTTAACGGGGGGCTACGAGCAGTACTTC
CDR3: CASSLTGGYEQYF

size: few
D: -
J: TRBJ1-5
V: TRBV7-8
DNA: TGTGCCAGCAGCTTTGGTCTGAGAGTTAGCAATCAGCCCCAGCATTTT
CDR3: CASSFGLRVSNQPQHF

size: -
D: -
J: TRBJ2-3
V: TRBV19
DNA: TGTGCCAGTAGGGGCAGGTCTCGCACAGATACGCAGTATTTT
CDR3: CASRGRSRTDTQYF

size: -
D: -
J: TRBJ2-1
V: TRBV13
DNA: TGTGCCAGCAGCTTTTGGGGAGCGGATACCTACAATGAGCAGTTCTTC
CDR3: CASSFWGADTYNEQFF

size: once
D: TRBD2
J: TRBJ2-3
V: TRBV27
DNA: TGTGCCAGCAGTCTCGGACTAGCGGAAGATACGCAGTATTTT
CDR3: CASSLGLAEDTQYF

size: -
D: -
J: TRBJ1-1
V: TRBV10-2
DNA: TGCGCCAGCAGTGACTGGGGGGGCGCGTTCACTGAAGCTTTCTTT
CDR3: CASSDWGGAFTEAFF

size: -
D: -
J: TRBJ1-1
V: TRBV29-1
DNA: TGCAGCGCTGACAGGTTGAAAACTGAAGCTTTCTTT
CDR3: CSADRLKTEAFF

size: few
D: -
J: TRBJ1-2
V: TRBV10-3
DNA: TGTGCCATCAGTGAGTCGGTTCTTAGATCTAACTATGGCTACACCTTC
CDR3: CAISESVLRSNYGYTF

size: -
D: -
J: TRBJ2-5
V: TRBV7-2
DNA: TGTGCCAGCAGCCTAGTGGTAATGGGGACCCAGTACTTC
CDR3: CASSLVVMGTQYF

size: few
D: -
J: TRBJ2-5
V: TRBV4-3
DNA: TGCGCCAGCAGCCAAGATCAGGGACGACTGAACTTC
CDR3: CASSQDQGRLNF

size: -
D: TRBD2
J: TRBJ2-1
V: TRBV7-9
DNA: TGTGCCAGCAGCTTAGCGGAACTAGCGAACAATGAGCAGTTCTTC
CDR3: CASSLAELANNEQFF

size: -
D: TRBD1
J: TRBJ2-3
V: TRBV5-6
DNA: TGTGCCAGCAGCACTACCCGGGACAGCCGACCCACAGATACGCAGTATTTT
CDR3: CASSTTRDSRPTDTQYF

size: -
D: TRBD2
J: TRBJ2-3
V: TRBV4-3
DNA: TGCGCCAGCAGCCAAGAGACAGCGGGGGTAGATACGCAGTATTTT
CDR3: CASSQETAGVDTQYF

size: -
D: -
J: TRBJ1-3
V: TRBV9
DNA: TGTGCCAGCAGTGAGGACAGCCACTCTGGAAACACCATATATTTT
CDR3: CASSEDSHSGNTIYF

size: -
D: TRBD2
J: TRBJ2-2
V: TRBV2
DNA: TGTGCCAGCAGGGTAGCGGGGGGTAGCACCGGGGAGCTGTTTTTT
CDR3: CASRVAGGSTGELFF

size: -
D: -
J: TRBJ2-3
V: TRBV11-2
DNA: TGTGCCAGCAGCTTAGCAGGGACTCCTAGCACAGATACGCAGTATTTT
CDR3: CASSLAGTPSTDTQYF